This T cell receptor (beta chain) came from a study of blood T cell repertoires in COVID-19. Whole-study context: The United States, Italy and Spain provided the acute and convalescent COVID-19 samples. Sample material is recorded as cDNA or gDNA derived from T cells, B-cell-depleted T cells, or PBMCs.

Per the original methods: It was from reference gene primer amplification that nucleated cell counts were estimated. Only in-frame clones appear in the TCRdb table, and some are missing; sequencing was by immunoSEQ multiplex PCR. D and trimming come from the DNA, and the V and J calls and clone size come from that table. The sample records fewer than 200,000 clones, around four fifths being singletons. Only one count was recorded for this clone. The V and J ends lost 6 bases and 4 bases, in that order; junction bases with no gene match: 12. Germline V lookup: CDR1 KGHSH, CDR2 LQKENI. The CDR3 length is 15 residues.

The chain employs TRBV18 and TRBJ2-7, with 7 bases identical to TRBD1. This sequence was found in an elderly woman with acute or convalescent COVID-19. The sequenced material came from peripheral blood. This CDR3 is CASSPTTTGSYEQYF. The DNA for the CDR3 is TGTGCCAGCTCGCCTACGACGACAGGGTCGTACGAGCAGTACTTC.